This T cell receptor beta chain was documented in a study of blood T cell repertoires in COVID-19. Data came from immunoSEQ multiplex PCR; TCRdb stores just in-frame clones and leaves some out. The repertoire holds 120,000 or so clones, with approximately 90% as singletons. The receptor comes from a human donor in a cohort sampled during active COVID-19. The sequenced sample was peripheral blood.

In DNA form, the CDR3 reads TGTGCCAGCAGCGTATCCGGGACACTTTACGAGCAGTACTTC. Translation gives CASSVSGTLYEQYF. The genes are TRBV7-2 and TRBJ2-7, with D perhaps matching TRBD1 (6 bases). From germline, CDR1 is SGHTA and CDR2 FQGNSA. V lost 5 bases, J lost 4 bases, and 15 bases lay in between. CDR3 length: 14 residues.